A selection of T cell receptor beta chains follows, all from one sample in a study of response to subunit inactivated influenza vaccine. TCRdb reprocessed the RT-PCR reads with MiXCR, giving one entry per CDR3 protein. The sample records a few hundred thousand distinct CDR3 sequences, about 11% being singletons. These data also featured in a second study, about T cells expressing NK-cell markers.

The source was PBMCs from blood, collected on the day of vaccination. The receptors shown here come from a middle-aged man who received an inactivated influenza vaccine. Both conserved end residues are part of each CDR3. The order of the fields is V gene, CDR3 protein.

>TRBV5-1
CASSLGPDREHSSYNSPLHF
>TRBV20-1
CSAKRGVNYNEQFF
>TRBV5-1
CASSLNHGEKLFF
>TRBV15
CATSRDKNSRETQYF
>TRBV5-1
CASHAGDSAGDTQYF
>TRBV11-1
CASSFGRGAGELFF
>TRBV12-3/TRBV12-4
CASRTGLASNTGELFF
>TRBV5-1
CASSEGNLYEQYF
>TRBV3-1
CASSQPGQQPEQYF
>TRBV7-2
CASSYGTSGASYEQYF
>TRBV3-1
CASSQEGQMNTGELFF
>TRBV12-3/TRBV12-4
CASSLIAGTDGQFF
>TRBV4-1
CASSQTVRGNEKLFF
>TRBV7-9
CASSLVGTGGREKLFF
>TRBV24-1
CATSDSVTPELFF
>TRBV6-5
CASSYGLAKNIQYF
>TRBV27
CASSFGLRNEQYF
>TRBV20-1
CSAGTSGLGDTQYF
>TRBV5-5
CASSLGRTENQPQHF
>TRBV5-5
CASSPGQTSIDTQYF
>TRBV29-1
CSVLLYNEQFF
>TRBV27
CASSYTNQPQHF
>TRBV20-1
CRVDSHMNTEAFF
>TRBV5-5
CASSLNTGRGETQYF
>TRBV7-9
CASSLAQAGSNQPQHF
>TRBV15
CATSRDLGTPYGYTF
>TRBV20-1
CSASLLGSSYEQYF
>TRBV4-2
CASSQDLAGPNTGELFF
>TRBV6-1
CASSIGGYGEKLFF
>TRBV7-2
CASSPGLAYSQEAQYF
>TRBV4-2
CASSKGGEGYEQFF
>TRBV12-3/TRBV12-4
CASRRGRVTEAFF
>TRBV18
CASSPDPRRRDRNSYNEQFF
>TRBV6-2/TRBV6-3
CASSYESSSYNEQFF
>TRBV9
CASSVGGAWIETQYF
>TRBV6-1
CASGRYQPQHF
>TRBV10-3
CAISAPDTMGTDTQYF
>TRBV12-3/TRBV12-4
CASPSSYEQYF
>TRBV5-1
CASARSGGHQETQYF
>TRBV11-2
CASSRFENGELFF
>TRBV6-5
CASSYTGTGSYGYTF
>TRBV7-6
CASSQLQYNEQFF
>TRBV28
CASSHPSGKVYTGELFF
>TRBV7-3
CASSYQTFRADTQYF
>TRBV28
CSSSLLVRDSAEQYF
>TRBV5-4
CASSSSGGVGDTQYF
>TRBV20-1
CSARISGRPDTQYF
>TRBV23-1
CASTPRGAAYEQYF
>TRBV4-1
CASSPRAMNTEAFF
>TRBV4-3
CASSQAGTTNTGELFF
>TRBV5-5
CASETDRVTGELFF
>TRBV20-1
CSARPPSTDTQYF
>TRBV7-2
CASSLAGVAGNEQFF
>TRBV5-1
CASSLGQGNEPQHF
>TRBV3-1
CASSQAGQGAYGYTF
>TRBV20-1
CSARAGLAGTKNIQYF
>TRBV4-3
CASSQDLGAQPQHF
>TRBV6-1
CASTKARGWGYTQYF
>TRBV15
CATSRSRVFEGYQETQYF
>TRBV28
CASSFGSSPETQYF